This passage covers 13 T cell receptor beta chains from one sample sequenced in a study of blood T cell repertoires in COVID-19 (dated by TCRdb to 2020 to 2022). Libraries were constructed by the immunoSEQ multiplex PCR assay. Sourced from immuneACCESS, this table was stored by TCRdb with only in-frame sequences that have V and J called. A share of the clones is absent; for the studies checked, an unresolved V gene accounts for under half, and the remainder has no known explanation. This sample holds some 250,000 clones; approximately 86% were observed only once. The biggest ten clones account for 6% to 9% of the sample. The sequenced material came from peripheral blood. Receptors were obtained from a woman in her 70s with active or convalescent COVID-19.

The CDR3 sequence is CASSPLGGGAYGYTF. The CDR3 nucleotides are TGCGCCAGCAGCCCGTTGGGTGGAGGGGCCTATGGCTACACCTTC. The chain carries TRBV5-1 and TRBJ1-2, with D tentatively TRBD1 (5 bases). CDR1 and CDR2 from the germline V gene are SGHRS and YFSETQ. The CDR3 sequence is 15 residues long. V was trimmed by 4 bases and J by 4 bases, leaving 17 bases between them.

The chain has TRBV3-1 (or the pseudogene TRBV3-2) and TRBJ1-4; tentatively, D is TRBD1 (5 bases). The CDR3 contains 18 residues. V was trimmed by 1 base and J by 0 bases, leaving 15 bases between them. The V gene's germline CDR1 is LGHDT and CDR2 YNNKEL (reference sequence). CDR3 amino acids: CASSQGTGGLATNEKLFF. CDR3 coding DNA: TGTGCCAGCAGCCAAGGGACGGGGGGACTAGCAACTAATGAAAAACTGTTTTTT.

This clone was counted between two and nine times. The genes are TRBV25-1 and TRBJ1-4; maybe TRBD1 (6 bases). Germline CDR1 MGHDK, CDR2 SYGVNS. Between the trimmed V and J ends, which lost 5 bases and 8 bases, there was a span of 15 bases. CDR3 length equals 14 residues. The CDR3 here is CASSRGGTAEKLFF. In DNA form, the CDR3 reads TGTGCCAGCAGTAGAGGGGGAACTGCCGAAAAACTGTTTTTT.

The CDR3 protein is CATSRDGTGGLFKGQPQHF. CDR3 in DNA: TGTGCCACCAGCAGAGACGGGACAGGGGGCTTGTTCAAGGGACAGCCCCAGCATTTT. The chain has TRBV15 and TRBJ1-5; 12 bases line up with TRBD1. This CDR3 has 19 residues. The germline V gene encodes CDR1 LNHNV and CDR2 YYDKDF (reference sequence). Losses at the gene ends were 0 bases for V and 7 bases for J; bases not matched to a gene: 13.

This sequence joins TRBV3-1 (or the pseudogene TRBV3-2) and TRBJ1-3; D is perhaps TRBD1 (6 bases). The CDR3 is made up of 14 amino acids. CDR1 is LGHDT, CDR2 YNNKEL, per germline (reference sequence). Trimming took off 8 bases at V and 0 bases at J, with 11 bases between the two ends. CDR3: CASGRGSSGNTIYF. The CDR3 DNA sequence: TGTGCCAGCGGTAGGGGGAGCTCTGGAAACACCATATATTTT.

CDR3 region: CASSPWRDSPEQYF. The CDR3 DNA reads TGTGCCAGCAGCCCGTGGAGAGACAGCCCCGAGCAGTACTTC. The J gene is TRBJ2-7, the V gene TRBV7-3; maybe TRBD1 (5 bases). The V gene lost 5 bases and the J gene lost 6 bases, with 17 bases spanning the gap. The CDR3 is 14 residues long. CDR1 is SGHTA and CDR2 is FQGTGA in the germline V gene.

The rearrangement links TRBV18 to TRBJ1-5; no definite D call. CDR3 length equals 14 residues. Germline loops: CDR1 KGHSH, CDR2 LQKENI. Between the trimmed V and J ends, which lost 1 base and 3 bases, there was a span of 7 bases. CDR3 residues: CASSPRRDNQPQHF. The DNA for the CDR3 is TGTGCCAGCTCACCACGACGGGACAATCAGCCCCAGCATTTT.

The chain uses TRBV7-9 and TRBJ2-2; a weak D match, TRBD2 (6 bases). CDR1 and CDR2 from the germline V gene are SEHNR and FQNEAQ (reference sequence). CDR3 length equals 16 residues. Trimming left V 5 bases short and J 6 bases short, with 19 bases between. The CDR3 region has the DNA TGTGCCAGCAGCCCCCAGGGAATGGGAGGAGCCGGGGAGCTGTTTTTT. It yields the protein CASSPQGMGGAGELFF.

V is TRBV2 and J is TRBJ2-7; possible D gene TRBD2, 6 bases. The CDR3 consists of 12 residues. Trimming left V 3 bases short and J 4 bases short, with 7 bases between. The germline gives CDR1 SNHLY, CDR2 FYNNEI. The CDR3 DNA sequence: TGTGCCAGCAGTGAGGGGGGATACGAGCAGTACTTC. Encoded protein: CASSEGGYEQYF.

This chain joins TRBV7-8 and TRBJ1-2; no clear D. CDR3 length: 14 amino acids. Per the germline V gene, CDR1 is SGHVS and CDR2 is FQNEAQ. V was clipped by 3 bases and J by 5 bases, with 13 bases between them. CDR3 region: CASSLSSVDYGYTF. The CDR3 DNA sequence: TGTGCCAGCAGCTTGAGTAGCGTAGATTATGGCTACACCTTC.

CDR3 bases: TGTGCCAGCAGCTGGGGACAGGTCGGGTTCTTC. This sequence encodes CASSWGQVGFF. The rearrangement joins TRBV12-3 or TRBV12-4 to TRBJ2-1; 8 bases line up with TRBD1. This CDR3 comprises 11 residues. V trimming: 6 bases; J trimming: 15 bases; junction bases outside the gene matches: 7.

This sequence joins TRBV5-6 and TRBJ1-3; D unclear. There are 15 residues in the CDR3. Trimming cost V 4 bases and J 4 bases, with 15 bases left between them. In germline, CDR1 is SGHDT, CDR2 YYEEEE. The CDR3 DNA sequence: TGTGCCAGCAGCCCTAATAACGCCTGGGGAAACACCATATATTTT. This gives the protein CASSPNNAWGNTIYF.

V usage is TRBV5-1 and J usage is TRBJ1-4, with a tentative D call TRBD1 (6 bases). The germline V and J ends were trimmed by 4 bases and 4 bases, with 11 bases remaining between them. The CDR3 totals 14 residues. Germline-derived CDR1 and CDR2 are SGHRS and YFSETQ. CDR3 nucleotides: TGCGCCAGCAGCCCAGGGGCGGGTAATGAAAAACTGTTTTTT. Encoded protein: CASSPGAGNEKLFF.